These 23 T cell receptor beta chains came from one sample sequenced in a study of CXCR3-negative and CXCR3-positive naive CD8 T cells. It was by 5' RACE with UMI labels that the TRB cDNA libraries were prepared. TCRdb derives one entry per CDR3 protein from the 5' RACE reads, leaving out DNA. Reported are 55,000 to 65,000 distinct CDR3 sequences; the ten largest clones contain about 4.6%. The sequenced sample consisted of naive CXCR3- CD8+ T cells from blood. As for subset: CD45RO-CCR7+CD27+CD95- naive CD8+ T cells lacking CXCR3 (TNR3-). These receptors were collected from a human donor in good health. Some clones in this sample may be carry-over from other donors' samples.

J is TRBJ2-5 and V is TRBV29-1. The CDR3 contains 13 residues. The germline gives CDR1 SQVTM, CDR2 ANQGSEA. The CDR3 loop reads CSVEDGTQETQYF.

This chain uses TRBV7-6 with TRBJ2-7; no DNA is available, so the TRBD1 call from TCRdb remains unchecked. The CDR3 sequence is 14 residues long. Germline V gene sequence: CDR1 SGHVS, CDR2 FNYEAQ. The CDR3 here is CASSFRTGEYEQYF.

The chain has TRBV19 and TRBJ1-5. Germline V CDR1 and CDR2: LNHDA, SQIVND (reference sequence). The CDR3 totals 15 residues. The CDR3: CASSIASSSNQPQHF.

The gene calls are TRBV10-3 and TRBJ2-7; TCRdb's assignment of TRBD2 cannot be checked, as there is no DNA. CDR1 and CDR2 (germline): ENHRY, SYGVKD. This CDR3 spans 16 amino acids. CDR3: CAISESPSGAPHEQYF.

The gene calls are TRBV6-5 and TRBJ2-1; TCRdb names TRBD1, which stays unverified in the absence of DNA. This CDR3 has 15 residues. The germline V gene encodes CDR1 MNHEY and CDR2 SVGAGI. The chain's CDR3 is CASSYGAGPYNEQFF.

The chain joins TRBV7-2 to TRBJ2-1. In germline, CDR1 is SGHTA, CDR2 FQGNSA. This CDR3 comprises 12 residues. The CDR3 region is CASSLAEIEQFF.

The chain uses TRBV28 and TRBJ1-5. Germline V gene data show CDR1 as MDHEN and CDR2 as SYDVKM. CDR3 length equals 13 residues. CDR3 amino acids: CASSGRGTQPQHF. The full variable domain, in which reference TRBV28 and TRBJ1-5 provide the parts outside the CDR3, is DVKVTQSSRYLVKRTGEKVFLECVQDMDHENMFWYRQDPGLGLRLIYFSYDVKMKEKGDIPEGYSVSREKKERFSLILESASTNQTSMYLCASSGRGTQPQHFGDGTRLSIL.

The chain has TRBV20-1 and TRBJ2-1; the TCRdb D gene call, TRBD1, has no DNA to confirm it. Germline V gene sequence: CDR1 DFQATT, CDR2 SNEGSKA (reference sequence). This CDR3 comprises 13 residues. CDR3 residues: CSARTGEYNEQFF.

V usage is TRBV7-8 and J usage is TRBJ2-1. The CDR3 spans 14 residues. The germline CDR1 and CDR2 sequences are SGHVS and FQNEAQ. The CDR3 region is CASSLLFPNNEQFF.

This chain connects TRBV20-1 to TRBJ2-1. CDR3 length: 12 amino acids. Per the germline V gene, CDR1 is DFQATT and CDR2 is SNEGSKA (reference sequence). The CDR3 here is CSARDQVDEQFF.

The genes are TRBV29-1 and TRBJ1-1; TCRdb's assignment of TRBD1 cannot be checked, as there is no DNA. CDR3 length: 13 residues. Looked up from germline, CDR1 is SQVTM and CDR2 is ANQGSEA. Here the CDR3 reads CSVEEGVTTEAFF.

CDR3 sequence: CSVEDLQGSDQETQYF. The chain has TRBV29-1 and TRBJ2-5. The CDR3 contains 16 residues. Germline V lookup: CDR1 SQVTM, CDR2 ANQGSEA.

The chain combines TRBV27 with TRBJ1-1. CDR1 and CDR2 (germline): MNHEY, SMNVEV (reference sequence). The CDR3 has 15 residues. CDR3 residues: CGSSLSGSMNTEAFF.

This chain uses TRBV29-1 with TRBJ2-1; the D call from TCRdb, TRBD2, cannot be confirmed without DNA. The CDR3 is made up of 14 amino acids. Germline lookup yields CDR1 SQVTM and CDR2 ANQGSEA. The CDR3 reads CSVDGLAGEGEQFF.

V is TRBV7-3 and J is TRBJ1-1; TCRdb's D call of TRBD1 is untestable without DNA. This CDR3 is built from 15 residues. CDR1 and CDR2 (germline): SGHTA, FQGTGA. The CDR3 reads CASSLTSGEDTEAFF.

This chain uses TRBV7-7 with TRBJ2-1. This CDR3 comprises 13 residues. Per germline, CDR1 SSHAT and CDR2 FNYEAQ (reference sequence). The CDR3 sequence: CASSFDDYNEQFF.

V gene TRBV4-3 combines with J gene TRBJ1-3. Germline V CDR1 and CDR2: LGHNA, YSLEER. The CDR3 loop spans 15 amino acids. CDR3 region: CASSQAVSSGNTIYF.

The V gene is TRBV28, the J gene TRBJ1-5; checking the TCRdb D call of TRBD1 is not possible without DNA. CDR3 length equals 16 residues. Per the germline V gene, CDR1 is MDHEN and CDR2 is SYDVKM. CDR3: CASTSPGTLEGQPQHF. The entire variable domain, with the rest obtained from reference TRBV28 and TRBJ1-5, is as follows: DVKVTQSSRYLVKRTGEKVFLECVQDMDHENMFWYRQDPGLGLRLIYFSYDVKMKEKGDIPEGYSVSREKKERFSLILESASTNQTSMYLCASTSPGTLEGQPQHFGDGTRLSIL.

The chain has TRBV27 and TRBJ2-1; TCRdb picks TRBD2, but there is no DNA to check that call. The CDR3 is 15 residues long. Germline-derived CDR1 and CDR2 are MNHEY and SMNVEV (reference sequence). The chain's CDR3 is CASSLRGNGYNEQFF.

The chain couples TRBV7-2 to TRBJ1-5. Germline V CDR1 and CDR2: SGHTA, FQGNSA. The CDR3 extends over 15 amino acids. CDR3 loop: CASSLEGYSNQPQHF.

The V gene is TRBV29-1, the J gene TRBJ2-1; TCRdb's D call of TRBD1 is untestable without DNA. Per germline, CDR1 SQVTM and CDR2 ANQGSEA. The CDR3 has 16 amino acids. The CDR3 loop reads CSVEGGYRPSYNEQFF.

This rearrangement joins TRBV4-1 to TRBJ2-3; with no DNA, the TCRdb D assignment of TRBD2 cannot be verified. The germline CDR1 and CDR2 sequences are MGHRA and YSYEKL. The CDR3 runs to 15 residues. The CDR3 region is CASSQEGRSTDTQYF.

The chain couples TRBV7-3 to TRBJ1-1; TCRdb returns TRBD1, unconfirmable since there is no DNA. CDR3 length: 15 residues. The germline V gene has CDR1 SGHTA and CDR2 FQGTGA. The CDR3 protein is CASSLTGGWNTEAFF.